Described below is a single TCR beta chain sequence and its context. Its matching antigen is unknown. About 10 milliliters was the volume of peripheral blood drawn from each donor. Isolated PBMCs totaled at least 6 million in each sample. The CDR3 is 14 residues long. Germline V CDR1 and CDR2: GTSNPN, SVGIG (reference sequence). Then a second PCR, running roughly 7 to 12 cycles, was carried out with a sample-barcoded 5' primer and a J-beta primer mix. TCRdb reanalysed the 5' RACE reads using MiXCR and keeps one entry per CDR3 protein. The sample yields 910,000 or so distinct CDR3 sequences, roughly 47% seen once. The entry originates in a study of blood T cells in healthy people across ages. General study points: The percentage of naive T cells correlated strongly with TCR beta diversity.

V usage is TRBV30 and J usage is TRBJ2-5, with 13 bases aligning to TRBD2. The J call may be wrong; the DNA end is better matched by TRBJ2-7. The origin of this receptor is a woman aged 60-75 years in good health. Source material: blood. The CDR3 DNA is TGTGCCTGGAATCGACTAGCGGGAGGATACGAGCAGTACTTC. This translates into CAWNRLAGGYEQYF.